The present entry profiles one TCR beta chain with its context. Original analysis: Amplification from reference gene primers served as the basis for estimated nucleated cell counts. Sequenced by immunoSEQ multiplex PCR; TCRdb stores in-frame clones only, minus some. That table is the source of V, J and clone size, and D and trimming were worked out from the DNA. The table records about 370,000 clones, roughly nine tenths of them present only once. This CDR3 contains 16 residues. From germline, CDR1 is SGHRS and CDR2 YFSETQ. V gave up 3 bases and J gave up 4 bases, with 16 bases separating them. This entry is derived from a study of blood T cell repertoires in COVID-19. Study members were between roughly 18 and 100 years old and lived in 24 US regions. Cohort 3 donors were reported recovered after two negative PCRs, clearance, or symptom resolution.

The sequencing sample was made of PBMCs or T cells enriched from blood (not recorded which). The chain links TRBV5-1 to TRBJ2-2; D might be TRBD2 (5 bases). The source is a man aged 18 to 35 who had recovered from COVID-19. CDR3 DNA sequence: TGCGCCAGCAGCTCTAATTCCGGGGTCGGCACCGGGGAGCTGTTTTTT. This sequence encodes CASSSNSGVGTGELFF.